This TCR beta chain was obtained from a study of blood T cells in healthy people across ages. Study in general: Using template switching, researchers captured about one barcoded beta molecule for each two T cells.

The study's findings and limits: In long-lived donors, naive CD4+ cell counts and diversity exceeded those of aged donors.

Each sample yielded at least 5 micrograms of PBMC total RNA. This clonotype was seen more than once but under ten times. Its antigen is currently unknown. V was clipped by 3 bases and J by 7 bases, with 19 bases between them. Germline V gene sequence: CDR1 SGDLS, CDR2 YYNGEE. The CDR3 consists of 15 residues. Combining a sample-barcoded 5' primer with a J-beta primer mix, a second PCR ran for about 7 to 11 cycles. With 12 random nucleotides, a template-switch adaptor tagged each individual cDNA molecule. TCRdb independently ran MiXCR on the 5' RACE reads; one entry per CDR3 protein. Of 1,800,000 or so distinct CDR3 sequences in the sample, around 42% were seen once.

This TCR was recovered from a human donor in good health. The genes are TRBV9 and TRBJ1-2; TRBD1 is a possible D gene (6 bases). Sequenced: blood. CDR3 coding DNA: TGTGCCAGCAGCGCTCCCCAGGGGTGGGTCGGTGGCTACACCTTC. Translated, it gives CASSAPQGWVGGYTF.